Each of the 21 T cell receptor beta chains below was sequenced from the same sample in a study of shared clonotypes between healthy human individuals (TCRdb year 2020). The library was generated by the immunoSEQ multiplex PCR assay. TCRdb limited this immuneACCESS table to in-frame rearrangements with V and J called. A share of clones is missing; checked studies link under half to unresolved V genes, and the rest is unexplained. The sample profile shows about 110,000 clones; 68% of them were found once. The top ten clonotypes cover around 26% of the sample. The source material was memory CD8+ T cells sorted from blood. The intended sense of this specimen's cell subset or site label: CD45RO+ cells pooled with CCR7-negative TemRA cells. Receptors were obtained from a woman aged 25 to 39 in good health.

This clone was seen a few times. V is TRBV27 and J is TRBJ2-1; weak D call: TRBD2 (6 bases). In germline, CDR1 is MNHEY, CDR2 SMNVEV (reference sequence). Trimming pared 5 bases from V and 10 bases from J, leaving 15 bases between. This CDR3 is built from 13 residues. CDR3 sequence reads: CASSRLEAGEQFF. CDR3 coding DNA: TGTGCCAGCAGTAGGCTCGAGGCGGGGGAGCAGTTCTTC.

The table lists this clone with a few counts. The chain recombines TRBV4-2 with TRBJ2-7; 13 positions match TRBD2. The V gene's germline CDR1 is LGHNA and CDR2 YNFKEQ. The CDR3 extends over 15 amino acids. With 4 bases clipped from V and 3 bases from J, the junction kept 3 bases outside the gene matches. The CDR3 DNA reads TGTGCCAGCAGCCCCCGACTAGCGGGGGGCTACGAGCAGTACTTC. This translates into CASSPRLAGGYEQYF.

This clone was counted a few times. The chain links TRBV5-6 to TRBJ2-6; tentative D call: TRBD2 (7 bases). Germline V gives CDR1 SGHDT, CDR2 YYEEEE. Trimming left V 4 bases short and J 2 bases short, with 16 bases between. This CDR3 spans 17 amino acids. CDR3 sequence: CASSPRGALTGANVLTF. Here the CDR3 DNA reads TGTGCCAGCAGCCCACGGGGGGCTTTAACTGGGGCCAACGTCCTGACTTTC.

This clone was found many times. This rearrangement joins TRBV7-8 to TRBJ2-3; TRBD2 might be the D (6 bases). CDR1 and CDR2 (germline): SGHVS, FQNEAQ. The CDR3 is 16 amino acids. The ends were cut back, 2 bases at V and 4 bases at J, with 16 bases in the middle. The CDR3 bases are TGTGCCAGCAGCTTATTGGGTTTGCGGGATGCAGATACGCAGTATTTT. Encoded protein: CASSLLGLRDADTQYF.

This chain connects TRBV11-2 to TRBJ1-3, with D unresolved. CDR3 length equals 15 residues. Trimming left V 0 bases short and J 0 bases short, with 6 bases between. Germline V gene sequence: CDR1 SGHAT, CDR2 FQNNGV. CDR3 loop: CASSLDLGSGNTIYF. The CDR3 DNA sequence: TGTGCCAGCAGCTTAGACCTCGGCTCTGGAAACACCATATATTTT.

This clone was seen a handful of times. This sequence joins TRBV5-1 and TRBJ1-3; no clear D gene. Germline V gene lookup returns CDR1 SGHRS and CDR2 YFSETQ. This CDR3 has 17 residues. The germline V and J ends were trimmed by 0 bases and 1 base, with 14 bases remaining between them. The chain's CDR3 is CASSLEGNSESGNTIYF. DNA for the CDR3: TGCGCCAGCAGCTTGGAAGGAAACAGTGAATCTGGAAACACCATATATTTT.

The V and J genes are TRBV19 and TRBJ2-1; D is possibly TRBD2 (5 bases). The CDR3 covers 16 residues. Deletions cut 7 bases from V and 9 bases from J, with 25 bases between. Germline V lookup: CDR1 LNHDA, CDR2 SQIVND (reference sequence). CDR3 loop: CASTSRPGGGWGEQFF. The CDR3 DNA follows: TGTGCCAGTACCTCCAGGCCGGGTGGCGGGTGGGGTGAGCAGTTCTTC.

The chain is built from TRBV19 and TRBJ2-7, with 7 bases that match TRBD2. From germline, CDR1 is LNHDA and CDR2 SQIVND (reference sequence). After removal of 4 bases from V and 3 bases from J, the junction contained 3 bases not matched to a gene. This CDR3 has 13 amino acids. The CDR3 is CASSRGGSYEQYF. Here the CDR3 DNA reads TGTGCCAGTAGTAGGGGAGGGAGCTACGAGCAGTACTTC.

The J gene is TRBJ2-7, the V gene TRBV5-4; 7 bases align to TRBD1. The germline gives CDR1 SGHNT, CDR2 YYREEE (reference sequence). The V segment lost 4 bases and the J segment 4 bases; nucleotides outside the gene matches: 5. CDR3 length: 13 amino acids. The DNA of the CDR3 is TGTGCCAGCAGCGCAGACAGGGAGTACGAGCAGTACTTC. Translated, it gives CASSADREYEQYF.

This chain links TRBV25-1 with TRBJ2-3, with D perhaps matching TRBD1 (6 bases). Germline V lookup: CDR1 MGHDK, CDR2 SYGVNS. The V gene lost 8 bases and the J gene lost 0 bases, with 18 bases spanning the gap. The CDR3 is made up of 16 amino acids. CDR3 sequence reads: CASGTSSGDSTDTQYF. In nucleotides, the CDR3 is TGTGCCAGCGGAACGTCCTCAGGGGACAGCACAGATACGCAGTATTTT.

V is TRBV14 and J is TRBJ2-7; 7 bases agree with TRBD1. After removal of 8 bases from V and 5 bases from J, the junction contained 15 bases not matched to a gene. This CDR3 region has 15 residues. Germline CDR1 and CDR2: SGHDN and FVKESK. CDR3 coding DNA: TGTGCCAGCGGGGAAGGTACAGGGGTCACCCACGAGCAGTACTTC. It yields the protein CASGEGTGVTHEQYF.

The J gene is TRBJ2-2, the V gene TRBV28; tentative D call: TRBD2 (5 bases). This CDR3 contains 13 residues. The V gene's germline CDR1 is MDHEN and CDR2 SYDVKM. The V end lost 6 bases, the J end lost 3 bases, and 8 bases lay between the germline ends. CDR3 sequence (DNA): TGTGCCAGCAGATCTAGCTACACCGGGGAGCTGTTTTTT. This translates into CASRSSYTGELFF.

The rearrangement joins TRBV28 to TRBJ1-5; D may be TRBD1 (5 bases). Between the trimmed V and J ends, which lost 3 bases and 4 bases, there was a span of 13 bases. Germline V gene data show CDR1 as MDHEN and CDR2 as SYDVKM. The CDR3 is made up of 15 amino acids. The CDR3 DNA follows: TGTGCCAGCAGTTTGGTGTGGGGGAATAATCAGCCCCAGCATTTT. Amino acid sequence: CASSLVWGNNQPQHF.

J is TRBJ1-2 and V is TRBV5-6; no definite D call. The germline V gene has CDR1 SGHDT and CDR2 YYEEEE. The V and J ends lost 5 bases and 3 bases respectively, with 8 bases between them. This CDR3 is built from 12 residues. The CDR3 DNA follows: TGTGCCAGCAGTCTCTCGTACTATGGCTACACCTTC. It is translated as CASSLSYYGYTF.

J is TRBJ2-7 and V is TRBV7-8, with D perhaps matching TRBD1 (6 bases). This CDR3 contains 14 residues. The germline CDR1 and CDR2 sequences are SGHVS and FQNEAQ. The V end was cut by 6 bases, the J end by 3 bases, with 15 bases between. This CDR3 reads CASRSVQGNYEQYF. As DNA, the CDR3 is TGTGCCAGCAGATCAGTACAGGGTAACTACGAGCAGTACTTC.

This CDR3 reads CAWSVQLGSGANVLTF. In DNA form, the CDR3 reads TGTGCCTGGAGTGTACAGTTGGGCTCTGGGGCCAACGTCCTGACTTTC. V and J are TRBV30 and TRBJ2-6; D not certain. Germline loops: CDR1 GTSNPN, CDR2 SVGIG (reference sequence). Trimming took off 0 bases at V and 0 bases at J, with 9 bases between the two ends. The CDR3 sequence is 16 residues long.

The V and J genes are TRBV6-5 and TRBJ1-1; D is unclear. The V end lost 0 bases, the J end lost 5 bases, and 10 bases lay between the germline ends. Germline V gives CDR1 MNHEY, CDR2 SVGAGI. The CDR3 covers 14 residues. In DNA, the CDR3 is TGTGCCAGCAGTTACTCGACGTCGGGAACTGAAGCTTTCTTT. This gives the protein CASSYSTSGTEAFF.

This chain links TRBV27 with TRBJ2-1, with 8 bases matching TRBD2. V lost 3 bases to trimming and J lost 4 bases; unmatched junction nucleotides: 8. Germline V gives CDR1 MNHEY, CDR2 SMNVEV (reference sequence). The CDR3 is 16 residues long. CDR3 protein: CASSLSSGGPYNEQFF. The CDR3 coding sequence is TGTGCCAGCAGTTTGTCGAGCGGGGGCCCTTACAATGAGCAGTTCTTC.

The chain couples TRBV7-9 to TRBJ2-5; D unresolved. This CDR3 region has 14 residues. Trimming cost V 1 base and J 0 bases, with 6 bases left between them. Germline CDR1 reads SEHNR; CDR2 reads FQNEAQ (reference sequence). The CDR3 DNA follows: TGTGCCAGCAGCTTAGGCCCGTACCAAGAGACCCAGTACTTC. It translates to CASSLGPYQETQYF.

J is TRBJ2-7 and V is TRBV28; D perhaps matches TRBD2 (6 bases). Per the germline V gene, CDR1 is MDHEN and CDR2 is SYDVKM. V lost 3 bases, J lost 5 bases, and 14 bases lay in between. CDR3 length equals 14 residues. The DNA for the CDR3 is TGTGCCAGCAGTTTGGGACTCTCATCCAACGAGCAGTACTTC. This gives the protein CASSLGLSSNEQYF.

The chain has TRBV7-9 and TRBJ2-7, with 11 nucleotides matching TRBD2. The CDR3 contains 16 residues. The germline gives CDR1 SEHNR, CDR2 FQNEAQ (reference sequence). The V and J ends lost 4 bases and 3 bases, in that order; junction bases with no gene match: 8. Here the CDR3 reads CASSSPLAGGNYEQYF. CDR3 nucleotides: TGTGCCAGCAGCTCACCCTTAGCGGGAGGGAACTACGAGCAGTACTTC.